Reported below is one T cell receptor beta chain. Its antigen is not known. The PCR was carried out with 60 Vbeta primers and 13 Jbeta primers. Method: immunoSEQ multiplex PCR; TCRdb's copy keeps in-frame clones and lacks some. The sample yields 210,000 or so clones, approximately 80% seen once. The data stem from a study of cytomegalovirus exposure and HLA in healthy donors. Points from the study as a whole: Presence/absence analyses assumed roughly uniform sequencing depth across donors, which may not hold. The listing of roughly 160 TCR beta chains classed them as cytomegalovirus-associated. An analysis done earlier found most TCR beta V segments productive about 87% or about 30% of the time.

The CDR3 runs to 13 residues. The V call is TRBV21-1, the J call TRBJ2-1; the table's TRBD1 call for D was not verified on the DNA. TRBV21-1 is assigned pseudogene status. The source material was PBMCs. This receptor was taken from a girl aged 2-15 years in good health and CMV-seronegative. The CDR3 protein is CASSPGTFDEQFF. The CDR3 nucleotides are TGTGCCAGCAGCCCCGGGACATTTGATGAGCAGTTCTTC.